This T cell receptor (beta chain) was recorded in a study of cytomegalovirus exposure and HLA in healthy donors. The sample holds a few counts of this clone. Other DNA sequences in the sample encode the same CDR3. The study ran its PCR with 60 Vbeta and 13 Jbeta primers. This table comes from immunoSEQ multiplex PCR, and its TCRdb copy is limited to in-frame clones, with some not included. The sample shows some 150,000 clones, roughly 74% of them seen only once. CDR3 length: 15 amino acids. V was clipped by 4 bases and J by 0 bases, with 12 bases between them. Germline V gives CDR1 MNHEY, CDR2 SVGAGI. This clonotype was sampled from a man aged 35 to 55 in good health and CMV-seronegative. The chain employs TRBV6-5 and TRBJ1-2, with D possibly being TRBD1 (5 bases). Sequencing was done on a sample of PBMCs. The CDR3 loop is CASSSQGRANYGYTF. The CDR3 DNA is TGTGCCAGCAGTTCCCAGGGTCGGGCTAACTATGGCTACACCTTC.